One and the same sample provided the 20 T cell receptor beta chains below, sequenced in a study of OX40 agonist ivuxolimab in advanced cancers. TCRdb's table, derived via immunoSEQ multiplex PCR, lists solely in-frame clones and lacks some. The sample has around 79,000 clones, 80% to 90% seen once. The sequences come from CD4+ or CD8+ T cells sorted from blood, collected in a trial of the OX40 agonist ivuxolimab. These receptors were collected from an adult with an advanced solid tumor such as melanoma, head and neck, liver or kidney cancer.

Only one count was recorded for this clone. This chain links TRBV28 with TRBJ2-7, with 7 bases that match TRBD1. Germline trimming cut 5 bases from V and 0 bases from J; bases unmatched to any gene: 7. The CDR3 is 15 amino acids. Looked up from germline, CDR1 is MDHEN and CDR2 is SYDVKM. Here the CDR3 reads CASSAVGTASYEQYF. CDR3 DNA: TGTGCCAGCAGTGCCGTTGGGACAGCCTCCTACGAGCAGTACTTC.

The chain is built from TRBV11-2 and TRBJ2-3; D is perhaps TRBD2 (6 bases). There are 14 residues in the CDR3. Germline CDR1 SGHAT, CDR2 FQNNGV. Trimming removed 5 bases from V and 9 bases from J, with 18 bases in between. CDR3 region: CASSLGGFGSTQYF. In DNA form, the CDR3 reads TGTGCCAGCAGCCTCGGAGGGTTCGGGTCCACGCAGTATTTT. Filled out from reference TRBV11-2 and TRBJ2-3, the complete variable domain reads EAGVAQSPRYKIIEKRQSVAFWCNPISGHATLYWYQQILGQGPKLLIQFQNNGVVDDSQLPKDRFSAERLKGVDSTLKIQPAKLEDSAVYLCASSLGGFGSTQYFGPGTRLTVL.

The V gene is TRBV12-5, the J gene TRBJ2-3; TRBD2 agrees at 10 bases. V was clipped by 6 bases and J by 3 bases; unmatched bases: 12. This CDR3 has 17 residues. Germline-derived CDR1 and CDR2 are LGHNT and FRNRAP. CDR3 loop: CASGLRGSGRRTDTQYF. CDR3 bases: TGTGCTAGTGGCCTCCGGGGTAGCGGGAGGAGGACAGATACGCAGTATTTT. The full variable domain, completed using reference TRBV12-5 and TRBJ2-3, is DARVTQTPRHKVTEMGQEVTMRCQPILGHNTVFWYRQTMMQGLELLAYFRNRAPLDDSGMPKDRFSAEMPDATLATLKIQPSEPRDSAVYFCASGLRGSGRRTDTQYFGPGTRLTVL.

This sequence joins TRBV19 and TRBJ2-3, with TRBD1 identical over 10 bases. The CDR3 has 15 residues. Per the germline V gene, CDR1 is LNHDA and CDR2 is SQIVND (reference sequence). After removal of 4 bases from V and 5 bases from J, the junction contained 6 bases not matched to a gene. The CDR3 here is CASSRGQGSGDTQYF. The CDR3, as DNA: TGTGCCAGTAGTAGGGGACAGGGGAGTGGAGATACGCAGTATTTT.

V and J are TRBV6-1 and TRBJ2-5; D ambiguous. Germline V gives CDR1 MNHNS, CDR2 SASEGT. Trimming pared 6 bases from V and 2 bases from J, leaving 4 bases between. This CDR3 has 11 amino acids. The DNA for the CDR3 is TGTGCCAGCAGGGTACAAGAGACCCAGTACTTC. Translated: CASRVQETQYF.

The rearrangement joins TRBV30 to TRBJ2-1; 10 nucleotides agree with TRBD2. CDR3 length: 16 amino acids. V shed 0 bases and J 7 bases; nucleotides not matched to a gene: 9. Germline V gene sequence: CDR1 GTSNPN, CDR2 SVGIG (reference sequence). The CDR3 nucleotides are TGTGCCTGGAGTGTACCTTTCGCTAGCGGGAGAAATGAGCAGTTCTTC. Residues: CAWSVPFASGRNEQFF.

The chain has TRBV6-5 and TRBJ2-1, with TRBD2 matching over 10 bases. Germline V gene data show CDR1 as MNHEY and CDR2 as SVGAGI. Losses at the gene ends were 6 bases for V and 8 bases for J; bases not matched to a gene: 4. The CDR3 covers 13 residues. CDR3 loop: CASSQGLADEQFF. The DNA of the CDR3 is TGTGCCAGCAGCCAAGGACTAGCGGATGAGCAGTTCTTC.

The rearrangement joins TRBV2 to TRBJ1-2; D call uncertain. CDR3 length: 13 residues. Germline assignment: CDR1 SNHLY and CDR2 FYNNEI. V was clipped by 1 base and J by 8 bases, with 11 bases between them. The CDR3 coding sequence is TGTGCCAGCAGTGAAGGGCAGGCGGGGGGCTACACCTTC. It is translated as CASSEGQAGGYTF.

CDR3 nucleotide sequence: TGTGCCAGCAGTGAAGACAGAATCGAAAAACTGTTTTTT. Translating it yields CASSEDRIEKLFF. This chain uses TRBV2 with TRBJ1-4, with no clear D. Germline CDR1 SNHLY, CDR2 FYNNEI. V dropped 1 base and J dropped 8 bases, with 8 bases sitting between them. CDR3 length: 13 residues.

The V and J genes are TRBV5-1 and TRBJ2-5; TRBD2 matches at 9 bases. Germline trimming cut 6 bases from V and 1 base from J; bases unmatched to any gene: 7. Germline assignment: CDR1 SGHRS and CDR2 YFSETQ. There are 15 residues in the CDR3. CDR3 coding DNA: TGCGCCAGCACGGGCCTAGCGGGATCCCAAGAGACCCAGTACTTC. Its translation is CASTGLAGSQETQYF.

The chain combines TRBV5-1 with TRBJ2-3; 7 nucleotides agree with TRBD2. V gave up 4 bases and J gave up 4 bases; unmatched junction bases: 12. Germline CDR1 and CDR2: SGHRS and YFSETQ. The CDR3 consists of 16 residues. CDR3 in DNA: TGCGCCAGCAGCCCGGAAAGGGCGGGAGTGTCAGATACGCAGTATTTT. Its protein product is CASSPERAGVSDTQYF. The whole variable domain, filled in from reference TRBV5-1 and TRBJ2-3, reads KAGVTQTPRYLIKTRGQQVTLSCSPISGHRSVSWYQQTPGQGLQFLFEYFSETQRNKGNFPGRFSGRQFSNSRSEMNVSTLELGDSALYLCASSPERAGVSDTQYFGPGTRLTVL.

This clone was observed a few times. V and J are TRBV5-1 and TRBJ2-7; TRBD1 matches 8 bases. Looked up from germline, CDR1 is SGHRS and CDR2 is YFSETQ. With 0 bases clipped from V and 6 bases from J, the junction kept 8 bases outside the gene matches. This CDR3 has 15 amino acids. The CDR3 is CASSLDGQGFVEQYF. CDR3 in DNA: TGCGCCAGCAGCTTGGACGGACAGGGATTCGTCGAGCAGTACTTC.

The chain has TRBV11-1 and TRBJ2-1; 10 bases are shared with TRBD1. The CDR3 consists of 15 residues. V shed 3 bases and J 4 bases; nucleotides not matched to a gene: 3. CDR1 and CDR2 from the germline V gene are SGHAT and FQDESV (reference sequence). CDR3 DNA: TGTGCCAGCAGCTTCGACAGGGGGCTGTACAATGAGCAGTTCTTC. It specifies CASSFDRGLYNEQFF.

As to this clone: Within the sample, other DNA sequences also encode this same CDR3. DNA of the CDR3: TGTGCCAGTAGTATTCGGAATGAGCAGTTCTTC. Its translation is CASSIRNEQFF. This sequence joins TRBV19 and TRBJ2-1; D call uncertain. The germline V gene encodes CDR1 LNHDA and CDR2 SQIVND (reference sequence). V was cut by 3 bases and J by 7 bases, with 4 bases left in between. The CDR3 extends over 11 amino acids.

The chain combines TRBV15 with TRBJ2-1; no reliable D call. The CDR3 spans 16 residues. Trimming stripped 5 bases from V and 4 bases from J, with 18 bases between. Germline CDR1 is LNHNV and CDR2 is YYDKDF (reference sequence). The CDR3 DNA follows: TGTGCCACCAGCTCCCGGTCCGGCGCCGGGTACAATGAGCAGTTCTTC. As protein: CATSSRSGAGYNEQFF.

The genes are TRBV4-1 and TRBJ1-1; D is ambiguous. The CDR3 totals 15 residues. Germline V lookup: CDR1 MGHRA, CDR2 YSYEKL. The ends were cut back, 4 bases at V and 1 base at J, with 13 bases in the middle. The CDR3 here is CASSRLGSKNTEAFF. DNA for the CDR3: TGCGCCAGCAGCCGCCTGGGGTCCAAGAACACTGAAGCTTTCTTT.

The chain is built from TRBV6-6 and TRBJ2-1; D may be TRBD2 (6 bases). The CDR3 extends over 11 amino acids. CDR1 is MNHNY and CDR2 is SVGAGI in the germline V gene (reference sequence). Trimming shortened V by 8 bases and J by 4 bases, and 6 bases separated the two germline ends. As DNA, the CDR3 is TGTGCCAGCGGGGGGTACAATGAGCAGTTCTTC. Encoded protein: CASGGYNEQFF.

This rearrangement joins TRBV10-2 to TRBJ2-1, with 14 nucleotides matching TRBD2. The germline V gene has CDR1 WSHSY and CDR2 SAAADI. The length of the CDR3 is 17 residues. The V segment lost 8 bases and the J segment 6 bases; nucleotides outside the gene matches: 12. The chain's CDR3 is CASGGTSGRSTRNEQFF. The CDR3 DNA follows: TGCGCCAGCGGTGGGACTAGCGGGAGATCCACTCGCAATGAGCAGTTCTTC.

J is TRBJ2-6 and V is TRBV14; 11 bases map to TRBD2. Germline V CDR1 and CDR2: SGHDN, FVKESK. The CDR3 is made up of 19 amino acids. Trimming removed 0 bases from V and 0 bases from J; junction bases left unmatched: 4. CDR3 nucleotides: TGTGCCAGCAGCCAAGAATGGACTAGCGGGTTCTCTGGGGCCAACGTCCTGACTTTC. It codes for CASSQEWTSGFSGANVLTF.

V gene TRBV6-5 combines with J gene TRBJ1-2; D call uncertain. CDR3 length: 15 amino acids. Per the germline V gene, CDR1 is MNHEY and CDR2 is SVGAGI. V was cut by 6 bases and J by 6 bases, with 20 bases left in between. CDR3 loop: CASRSLGTDFDGYTF. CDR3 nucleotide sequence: TGTGCCAGCAGATCCCTCGGAACAGATTTTGATGGCTACACCTTC.